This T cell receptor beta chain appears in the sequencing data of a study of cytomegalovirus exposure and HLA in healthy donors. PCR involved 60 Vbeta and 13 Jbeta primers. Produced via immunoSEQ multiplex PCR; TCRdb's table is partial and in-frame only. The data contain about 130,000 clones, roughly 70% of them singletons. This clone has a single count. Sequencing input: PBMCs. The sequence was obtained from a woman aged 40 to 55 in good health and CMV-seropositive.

This CDR3 reads CASSPGISGGDNEQFF. For the CDR3, the DNA is TGTGCCAGCAGCCCCGGCATTAGCGGGGGGGACAATGAGCAGTTCTTC. V and J are TRBV7-6 and TRBJ2-1; 11 bases agree with TRBD2. The V gene's germline CDR1 is SGHVS and CDR2 FNYEAQ. Germline trimming cut 5 bases from V and 5 bases from J; bases unmatched to any gene: 8. This CDR3 comprises 16 residues.